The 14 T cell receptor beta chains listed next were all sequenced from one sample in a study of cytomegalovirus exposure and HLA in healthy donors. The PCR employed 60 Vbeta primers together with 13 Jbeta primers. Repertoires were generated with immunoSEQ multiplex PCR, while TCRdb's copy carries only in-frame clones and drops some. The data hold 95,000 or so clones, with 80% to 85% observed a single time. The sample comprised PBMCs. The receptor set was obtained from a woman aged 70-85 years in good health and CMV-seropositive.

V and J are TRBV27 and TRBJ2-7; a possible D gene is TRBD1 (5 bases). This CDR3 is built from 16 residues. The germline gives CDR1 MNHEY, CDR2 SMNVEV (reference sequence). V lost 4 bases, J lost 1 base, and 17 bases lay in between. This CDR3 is CASSYRPGHTSYEQYF. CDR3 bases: TGTGCCAGCAGTTATAGACCCGGACACACGTCCTACGAGCAGTACTTC.

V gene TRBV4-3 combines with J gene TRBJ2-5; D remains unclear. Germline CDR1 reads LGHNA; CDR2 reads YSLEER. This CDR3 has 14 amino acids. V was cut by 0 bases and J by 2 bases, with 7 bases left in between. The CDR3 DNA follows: TGCGCCAGCAGCCAAGATTACATGCAAGAGACCCAGTACTTC. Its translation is CASSQDYMQETQYF.

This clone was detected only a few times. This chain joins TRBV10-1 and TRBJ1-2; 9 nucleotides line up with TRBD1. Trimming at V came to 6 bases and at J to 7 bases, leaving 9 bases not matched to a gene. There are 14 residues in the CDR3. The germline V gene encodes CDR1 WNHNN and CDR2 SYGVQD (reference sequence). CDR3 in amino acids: CASRLQGAVRGYTF. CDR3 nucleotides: TGCGCCAGCAGATTACAGGGGGCAGTACGTGGCTACACCTTC.

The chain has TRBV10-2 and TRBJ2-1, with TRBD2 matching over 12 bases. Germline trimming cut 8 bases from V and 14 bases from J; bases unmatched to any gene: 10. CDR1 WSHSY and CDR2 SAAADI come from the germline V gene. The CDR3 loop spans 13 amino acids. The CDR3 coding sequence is TGCGCCAGCCTAGGACTAGCGGGGTGGAAAGAGTTCTTC. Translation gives CASLGLAGWKEFF.

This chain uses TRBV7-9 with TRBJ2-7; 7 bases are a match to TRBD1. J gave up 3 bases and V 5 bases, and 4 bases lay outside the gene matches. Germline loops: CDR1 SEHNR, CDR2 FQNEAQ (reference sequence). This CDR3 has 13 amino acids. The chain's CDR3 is CASSPGTVYEQYF. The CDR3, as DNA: TGTGCCAGCAGCCCCGGGACAGTCTACGAGCAGTACTTC.

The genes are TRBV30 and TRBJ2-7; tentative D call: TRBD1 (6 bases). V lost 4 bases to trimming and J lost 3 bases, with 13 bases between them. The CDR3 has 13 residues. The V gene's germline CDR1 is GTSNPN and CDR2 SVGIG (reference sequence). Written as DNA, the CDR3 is TGTGCCTGGACCACAGGGTCTGTCTACGAGCAGTACTTC. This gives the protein CAWTTGSVYEQYF.

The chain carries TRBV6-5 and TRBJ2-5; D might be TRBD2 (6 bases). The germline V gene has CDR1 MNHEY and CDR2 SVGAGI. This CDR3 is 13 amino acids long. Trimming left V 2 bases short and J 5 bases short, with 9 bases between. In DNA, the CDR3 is TGTGCCAGCAGTTACCACCGGGGGGAGACCCAGTACTTC. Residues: CASSYHRGETQYF.

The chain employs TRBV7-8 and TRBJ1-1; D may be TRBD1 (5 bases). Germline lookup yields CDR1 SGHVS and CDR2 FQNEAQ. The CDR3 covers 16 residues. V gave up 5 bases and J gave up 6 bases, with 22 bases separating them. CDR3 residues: CASSPTLKGLVSEAFF. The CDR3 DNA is TGTGCCAGCAGCCCGACCTTGAAGGGGCTTGTATCTGAAGCTTTCTTT.

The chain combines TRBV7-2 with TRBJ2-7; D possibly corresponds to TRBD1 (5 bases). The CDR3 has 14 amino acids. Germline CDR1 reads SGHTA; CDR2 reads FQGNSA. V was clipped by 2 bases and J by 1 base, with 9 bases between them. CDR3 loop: CASSLWQGSYEQYF. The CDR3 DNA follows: TGTGCCAGCAGCTTATGGCAGGGATCCTACGAGCAGTACTTC.

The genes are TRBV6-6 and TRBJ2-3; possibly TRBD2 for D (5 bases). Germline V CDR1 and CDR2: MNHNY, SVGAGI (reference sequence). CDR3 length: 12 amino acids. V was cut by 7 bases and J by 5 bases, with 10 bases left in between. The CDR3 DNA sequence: TGTGCCAGCAATGGGAGAATAGATACGCAGTATTTT. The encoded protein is CASNGRIDTQYF.

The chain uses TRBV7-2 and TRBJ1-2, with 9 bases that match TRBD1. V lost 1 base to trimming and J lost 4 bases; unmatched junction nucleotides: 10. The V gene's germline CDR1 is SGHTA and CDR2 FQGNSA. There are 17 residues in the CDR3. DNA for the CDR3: TGTGCCAGCAGCTTAGGCTTGCCGGGGACAGGGACCTATGGCTACACCTTC. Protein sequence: CASSLGLPGTGTYGYTF.

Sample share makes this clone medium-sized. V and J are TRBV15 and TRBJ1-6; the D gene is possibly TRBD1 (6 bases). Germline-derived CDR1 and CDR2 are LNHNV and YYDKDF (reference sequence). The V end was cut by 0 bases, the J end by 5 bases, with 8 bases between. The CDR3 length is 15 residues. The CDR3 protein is CATSRDRGDNSPLHF. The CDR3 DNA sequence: TGTGCCACCAGCAGAGACAGGGGTGATAATTCACCCCTCCACTTT.

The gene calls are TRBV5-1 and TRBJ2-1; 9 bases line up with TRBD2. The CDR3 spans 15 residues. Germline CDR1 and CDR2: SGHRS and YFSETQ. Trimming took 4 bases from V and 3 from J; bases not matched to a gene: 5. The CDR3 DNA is TGCGCCAGCAGCCCATTAGCGGGAGTCTACAATGAGCAGTTCTTC. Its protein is CASSPLAGVYNEQFF.

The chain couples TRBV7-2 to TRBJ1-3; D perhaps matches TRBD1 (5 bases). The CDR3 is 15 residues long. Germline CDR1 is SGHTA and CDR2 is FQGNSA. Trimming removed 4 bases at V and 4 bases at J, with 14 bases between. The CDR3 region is CASSYQGYLGNTIYF. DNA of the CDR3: TGTGCCAGCAGCTATCAGGGTTATCTAGGAAACACCATATATTTT.